The 3 T cell receptor beta chains given below trace back to one sample, sequenced in a study of response to subunit inactivated influenza vaccine. TCRdb used MiXCR to reprocess the RT-PCR reads, holding one entry per CDR3 protein. This sample has a few hundred thousand distinct CDR3 sequences, with 11% to 15% found just once. This specimen was PBMCs from blood, taken roughly 13 days after vaccination. Receptors originate from a man between 50 and 59 years old who received an inactivated influenza vaccine.

The J gene is TRBJ2-3, the V gene TRBV6-5, with 7 bases identical to TRBD1. This CDR3 has 13 amino acids. Unmatched junction bases numbered 7, after V lost 5 bases and J lost 8 bases. Germline V gene data show CDR1 as MNHEY and CDR2 as SVGAGI. The CDR3 DNA sequence: TGTGCCAGCAGTCTACAGGGGCTCGGTACGCAGTATTTT. Its translation is CASSLQGLGTQYF.

This rearrangement joins TRBV11-2 to TRBJ2-1, with D possibly being TRBD2 (6 bases). The CDR3 totals 17 residues. CDR1 is SGHAT, CDR2 FQNNGV, per germline. Trimming shortened V by 0 bases and J by 3 bases, and 15 bases separated the two germline ends. The CDR3 loop reads CASSLEVPGVHYNEQFF. The CDR3 DNA sequence: TGTGCCAGCAGCTTAGAGGTCCCGGGGGTCCACTACAATGAGCAGTTCTTC. The variable domain in full, with the rest retrieved from reference TRBV11-2 and TRBJ2-1, is EAGVAQSPRYKIIEKRQSVAFWCNPISGHATLYWYQQILGQGPKLLIQFQNNGVVDDSQLPKDRFSAERLKGVDSTLKIQPAKLEDSAVYLCASSLEVPGVHYNEQFFGPGTRLTVL.

Remarks on this clonotype: The junction departs from germline at one end; a sequencing error may be responsible. The chain has TRBV18 and TRBJ2-3, with 8 bases matching TRBD1. The CDR3 sequence is 14 residues long. The germline V gene has CDR1 KGHSH and CDR2 LQKENI. This CDR3 reads CASSPGTGLDAQYF. For the CDR3, the DNA is TGTGCCAGCTCACCAGGGACAGGCCTAGATGCGCAGTATTTT.